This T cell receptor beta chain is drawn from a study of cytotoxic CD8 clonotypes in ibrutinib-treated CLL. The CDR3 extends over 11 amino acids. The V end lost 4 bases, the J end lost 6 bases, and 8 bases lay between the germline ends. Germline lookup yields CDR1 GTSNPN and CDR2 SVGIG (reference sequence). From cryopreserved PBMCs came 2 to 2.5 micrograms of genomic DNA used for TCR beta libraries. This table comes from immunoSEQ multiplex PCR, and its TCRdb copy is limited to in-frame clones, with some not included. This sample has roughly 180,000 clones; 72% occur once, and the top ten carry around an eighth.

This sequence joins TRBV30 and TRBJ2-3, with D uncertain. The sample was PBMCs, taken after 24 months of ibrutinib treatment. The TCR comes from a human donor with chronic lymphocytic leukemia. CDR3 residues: CAWTPADTQYF. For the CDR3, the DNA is TGTGCCTGGACCCCCGCCGATACGCAGTATTTT.